These 21 T cell receptor beta chains originate from one sample sequenced in a study of blood T cell repertoires in COVID-19. Sequencing used immunoSEQ multiplex PCR; TCRdb keeps in-frame clones, though not all of them. The sample includes about 110,000 clones, about three quarters of them seen just once. The sequenced sample consisted of peripheral blood. All receptors derive from a woman aged 40 to 50 with acute or convalescent COVID-19.

This chain connects TRBV29-1 to TRBJ1-3; a weak D match, TRBD1 (5 bases). Trimming shortened V by 3 bases and J by 4 bases, and 13 bases separated the two germline ends. The CDR3 length is 14 residues. Germline V CDR1 and CDR2: SQVTM, ANQGSEA. In nucleotides, the CDR3 is TGCAGCGTTGAGCAGGGATCAACAGGAAACACCATATATTTT. This translates into CSVEQGSTGNTIYF.

The chain has TRBV5-4 and TRBJ2-7; 9 nucleotides agree with TRBD2. This CDR3 is 16 amino acids long. V lost 0 bases, J lost 5 bases, and 9 bases stayed unmatched. Germline CDR1 is SGHNT and CDR2 is YYREEE (reference sequence). CDR3 nucleotide sequence: TGTGCCAGCAGCTTGGCTAGGTCTAGCGGGGTCAACGAGCAGTACTTC. Its protein product is CASSLARSSGVNEQYF. Filled out from reference TRBV5-4 and TRBJ2-7, the complete variable domain reads ETGVTQSPTHLIKTRGQQVTLRCSSQSGHNTVSWYQQALGQGPQFIFQYYREEENGRGNFPPRFSGLQFPNYSSELNVNALELDDSALYLCASSLARSSGVNEQYFGPGTRLTVT.

The genes are TRBV12-3 or TRBV12-4 and TRBJ2-3, with D unclear. There are 13 residues in the CDR3. Between the trimmed V and J ends, which lost 6 bases and 5 bases, there was a span of 12 bases. For the CDR3, the DNA is TGTGCCAGCAGGTATCAGACGGGAGATACGCAGTATTTT. Amino acids: CASRYQTGDTQYF.

J is TRBJ2-1 and V is TRBV28; TRBD2 matches at 10 bases. The germline CDR1 and CDR2 sequences are MDHEN and SYDVKM. Trimming took 5 bases from V and 5 from J; bases not matched to a gene: 3. This CDR3 has 14 residues. CDR3 sequence reads: CASSLAGADNEQFF. In DNA, the CDR3 is TGTGCCAGCAGTCTAGCGGGGGCAGACAATGAGCAGTTCTTC.

This chain links TRBV21-1 with TRBJ2-3; the D call in the table, TRBD1, was not verified against the DNA. TRBV21-1 constitutes a pseudogene. The CDR3 runs 15 residues. The CDR3 bases are TGTGCCAGCAGCAAAAAGGGGGACAGGGCAGATACGCAGTATTTT. Translated, it gives CASSKKGDRADTQYF.

V and J are TRBV30 and TRBJ2-2; 8 bases are shared with TRBD2. With 5 bases clipped from V and 0 bases from J, the junction kept 5 bases outside the gene matches. The CDR3 totals 15 residues. Germline assignment: CDR1 GTSNPN and CDR2 SVGIG (reference sequence). CDR3 sequence reads: CAWARGGANTGELFF. In nucleotides, the CDR3 is TGTGCCTGGGCCCGGGGGGGGGCGAACACCGGGGAGCTGTTTTTT.

This chain connects TRBV4-3 to TRBJ2-3; D gene ambiguous. CDR1 is LGHNA, CDR2 YSLEER, per germline. Trimming removed 3 bases at V and 4 bases at J, with 8 bases between. The CDR3 loop spans 13 amino acids. CDR3 DNA: TGCGCCAGCAGCCAGCTAGGTTCAGATACGCAGTATTTT. It is translated as CASSQLGSDTQYF.

The chain combines TRBV2 with TRBJ2-5; no definite D call. Trimming left V 6 bases short and J 2 bases short, with 4 bases between. The CDR3 covers 11 residues. Looked up from germline, CDR1 is SNHLY and CDR2 is FYNNEI. CDR3 sequence: CASSFQETQYF. CDR3 nucleotide sequence: TGTGCCAGCAGCTTTCAAGAGACCCAGTACTTC.

This clone has only a few counts. This rearrangement joins TRBV10-3 to TRBJ1-1, with D possibly TRBD1 on 5 matching bases. Germline V gene data show CDR1 as ENHRY and CDR2 as SYGVKD. V dropped 5 bases and J dropped 2 bases, with 12 bases sitting between them. The CDR3 covers 14 residues. In DNA form, the CDR3 reads TGTGCCATCAGTTCCAGGGAACCTAACACTGAAGCTTTCTTT. It translates to CAISSREPNTEAFF.

The chain uses TRBV28 and TRBJ1-1, with 9 bases fitting TRBD1. The CDR3 has 14 amino acids. From germline, CDR1 is MDHEN and CDR2 SYDVKM. V shed 5 bases, J shed 5 bases, and the junction held 6 bases outside the gene matches. CDR3 sequence reads: CASSPTGGWTEAFF. CDR3 nucleotides: TGTGCCAGCAGTCCCACAGGGGGCTGGACTGAAGCTTTCTTT.

This chain links TRBV7-9 with TRBJ1-6; 7 bases match TRBD1. The V segment lost 2 bases and the J segment 9 bases; nucleotides outside the gene matches: 4. The germline gives CDR1 SEHNR, CDR2 FQNEAQ (reference sequence). This CDR3 is built from 14 residues. CDR3 sequence (DNA): TGTGCCAGCAGCTTAAGGGACAGTAGTTCACCCCTCCACTTT. It is translated as CASSLRDSSSPLHF.

This clone was found a few times. This chain joins TRBV15 and TRBJ1-2; a weak D match, TRBD1 (5 bases). V shed 6 bases and J shed 3 bases, with 11 bases lying between them. The CDR3 is made up of 13 amino acids. Germline values: CDR1 LNHNV, CDR2 YYDKDF (reference sequence). CDR3 bases: TGTGCCACCAGAAGGGGAGGCTACTATGGCTACACCTTC. As protein: CATRRGGYYGYTF.

The J gene is TRBJ1-3, the V gene TRBV3-1 (or the pseudogene TRBV3-2); tentatively, D is TRBD1 (6 bases). Trimming took off 4 bases at V and 4 bases at J, with 8 bases between the two ends. Germline CDR1 is LGHDT and CDR2 is YNNKEL (reference sequence). CDR3 size: 13 residues. The CDR3 protein is CASSLQGGNTIYF. In DNA form, the CDR3 reads TGTGCCAGCAGCCTGCAGGGGGGAAACACCATATATTTT.

V and J are TRBV30 and TRBJ2-1; 9 nucleotides agree with TRBD1. CDR3 length equals 14 residues. V dropped 6 bases and J dropped 1; count of bases not matched to a gene: 4. Germline CDR1 is GTSNPN and CDR2 is SVGIG (reference sequence). DNA of the CDR3: TGTGCCTGTAGGGACAGGGTTTCCTACAATGAGCAGTTCTTC. This encodes CACRDRVSYNEQFF. The complete variable domain, with remaining parts taken from reference TRBV30 and TRBJ2-1, reads SQTIHQWPATLVQPVGSPLSLECTVEGTSNPNLYWYRQAAGRGLQLLFYSVGIGQISSEVPQNLSASRPQDRQFILSSKKLLLSDSGFYLCACRDRVSYNEQFFGPGTRLTVL.

This clone is medium-sized by share. This chain links TRBV9 with TRBJ2-1; D possibly corresponds to TRBD2 (6 bases). V was clipped by 0 bases and J by 5 bases, with 12 bases between them. Germline V gene data show CDR1 as SGDLS and CDR2 as YYNGEE. The CDR3 sequence is 15 residues long. The CDR3 region has the DNA TGTGCCAGCAGCGTAGAGGACGGGGGAAACAATGAGCAGTTCTTC. Protein sequence: CASSVEDGGNNEQFF. Supplemented by reference TRBV9 and TRBJ2-1, the full variable domain reads DSGVTQTPKHLITATGQRVTLRCSPRSGDLSVYWYQQSLDQGLQFLIQYYNGEERAKGNILERFSAQQFPDLHSELNLSSLELGDSALYFCASSVEDGGNNEQFFGPGTRLTVL.

This clone occurred once. The chain has TRBV7-3 and TRBJ1-1, with unresolved D. CDR3 size: 13 residues. V lost 6 bases to trimming and J lost 4 bases, with 12 bases between them. The germline CDR1 and CDR2 sequences are SGHTA and FQGTGA. CDR3 sequence reads: CASSFRRATEAFF. The CDR3 DNA reads as TGTGCCAGCAGTTTCAGGCGGGCCACTGAAGCTTTCTTT.

Concerning this clone itself: An end of the junction does not agree with germline; a read error may underlie this. The CDR3 sequence is CASGEGRDTGELFF. The DNA for the CDR3 is TGTGCCAGCGGTGAGGGGCGAGACACCGGGGAGCTGTTTTTT. This chain uses TRBV2 with TRBJ2-2, with D perhaps assigned TRBD1 or TRBD2 (5 bases each). Per germline, CDR1 SNHLY and CDR2 FYNNEI. The CDR3 has 14 amino acids.

The chain joins TRBV7-2 to TRBJ1-2; D is unresolved. The germline V gene encodes CDR1 SGHTA and CDR2 FQGNSA. Trimming stripped 1 base from V and 4 bases from J, with 7 bases between. This CDR3 spans 13 amino acids. CDR3 loop: CASSLGRPYGYTF. As DNA, the CDR3 is TGTGCCAGCAGCTTAGGCAGGCCCTATGGCTACACCTTC.

V and J are TRBV7-8 and TRBJ2-5; TRBD2 matches 7 bases. V gave up 0 bases and J gave up 4 bases; unmatched junction bases: 5. The length of the CDR3 is 15 residues. From germline, CDR1 is SGHVS and CDR2 FQNEAQ. CDR3: CASSLAGGGGETQYF. CDR3 bases: TGTGCCAGCAGCTTAGCCGGCGGGGGAGGAGAGACCCAGTACTTC.

The V call is TRBV9, the J call TRBJ2-1; 7 bases fit TRBD2. This CDR3 is 14 amino acids long. V was pared by 4 bases and J by 3 bases, with 4 bases of the junction left unmatched. Germline CDR1 is SGDLS and CDR2 is YYNGEE. The CDR3: CASSPRTSYNEQFF. The CDR3 DNA reads TGTGCCAGCAGCCCACGGACTAGCTACAATGAGCAGTTCTTC.

CDR3 sequence (DNA): TGTGCCACCGACAACAAAGGGGCGTCGATCACTGAAGCTTTCTTT. Translation: CATDNKGASITEAFF. The chain carries TRBV10-3 and TRBJ1-1, with a possible D match to TRBD1 (5 bases). V dropped 10 bases and J dropped 4 bases, with 22 bases sitting between them. Germline CDR1 reads ENHRY; CDR2 reads SYGVKD. The CDR3 runs 15 residues.